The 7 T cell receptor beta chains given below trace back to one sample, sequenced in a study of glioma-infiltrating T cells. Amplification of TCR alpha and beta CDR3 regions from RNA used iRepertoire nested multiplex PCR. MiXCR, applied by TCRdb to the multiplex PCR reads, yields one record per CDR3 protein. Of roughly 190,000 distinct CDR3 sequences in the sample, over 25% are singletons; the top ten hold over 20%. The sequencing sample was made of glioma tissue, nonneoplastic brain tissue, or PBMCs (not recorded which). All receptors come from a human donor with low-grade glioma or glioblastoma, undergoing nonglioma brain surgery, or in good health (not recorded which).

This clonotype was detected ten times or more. The CDR3 DNA follows: TGTGCCAGCAGCCCCAGACTCACCGGAGATACGCAGTATTTT. Residues: CASSPRLTGDTQYF. This sequence joins TRBV14 and TRBJ2-3; D not certain. This CDR3 comprises 14 residues. Germline-derived CDR1 and CDR2 are SGHDN and FVKESK. V was clipped by 4 bases and J by 5 bases, with 13 bases between them.

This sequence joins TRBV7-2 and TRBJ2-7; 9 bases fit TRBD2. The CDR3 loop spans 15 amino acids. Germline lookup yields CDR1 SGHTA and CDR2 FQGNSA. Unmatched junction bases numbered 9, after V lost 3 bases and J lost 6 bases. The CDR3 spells CASSLVVAGVSEQYF. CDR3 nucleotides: TGTGCCAGCAGCTTGGTCGTAGCGGGAGTGTCCGAGCAGTACTTC. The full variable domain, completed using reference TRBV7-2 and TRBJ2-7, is GAGVSQSPSNKVTEKGKDVELRCDPISGHTALYWYRQSLGQGLEFLIYFQGNSAPDKSGLPSDRFSAERTGGSVSTLTIQRTQQEDSAVYLCASSLVVAGVSEQYFGPGTRLTVT.

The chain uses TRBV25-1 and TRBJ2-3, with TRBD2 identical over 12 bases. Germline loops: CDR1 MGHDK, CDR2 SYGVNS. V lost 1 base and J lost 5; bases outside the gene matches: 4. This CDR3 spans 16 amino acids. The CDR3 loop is CASSELTSGRVDTQYF. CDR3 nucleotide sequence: TGTGCCAGCAGTGAATTGACTAGCGGGAGAGTAGATACGCAGTATTTT.

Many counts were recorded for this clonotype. Written as DNA, the CDR3 is TGTGCCAGCAGCAGTCCGGGACACCGATACGAGCAGTACTTC. This codes for CASSSPGHRYEQYF. This sequence joins TRBV5-4 and TRBJ2-7; TRBD1 might be the D (6 bases). The germline V gene has CDR1 SGHNT and CDR2 YYREEE (reference sequence). V was cut by 4 bases and J by 4 bases, with 15 bases left in between. The CDR3 runs to 14 residues.

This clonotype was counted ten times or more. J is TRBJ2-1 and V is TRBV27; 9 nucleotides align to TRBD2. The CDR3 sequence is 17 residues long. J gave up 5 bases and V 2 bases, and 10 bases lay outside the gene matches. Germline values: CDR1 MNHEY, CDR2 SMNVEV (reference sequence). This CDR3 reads CASSLRGSGSAHNEQFF. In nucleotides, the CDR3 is TGTGCCAGCAGTTTAAGGGGTAGCGGGAGCGCCCACAATGAGCAGTTCTTC.

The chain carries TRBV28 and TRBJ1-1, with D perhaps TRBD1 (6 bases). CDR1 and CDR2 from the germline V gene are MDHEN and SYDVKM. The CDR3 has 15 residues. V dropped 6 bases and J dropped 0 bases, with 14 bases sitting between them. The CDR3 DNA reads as TGTGCCAGCAGCCTACCGGGGGCCTTGAACACTGAAGCTTTCTTT. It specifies CASSLPGALNTEAFF.

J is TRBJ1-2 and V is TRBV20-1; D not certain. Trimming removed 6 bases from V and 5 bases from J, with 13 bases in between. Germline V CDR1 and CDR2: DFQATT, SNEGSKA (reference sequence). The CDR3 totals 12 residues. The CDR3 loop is CSAEAGRYGYTF. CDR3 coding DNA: TGCAGTGCCGAAGCAGGAAGATATGGCTACACCTTC.